This T cell receptor (beta chain) stems from a study of OX40 agonist ivuxolimab in advanced cancers. Background on the study: Ivuxolimab is an agonistic anti-OX40 (CD134) antibody, and patients were treated with it. With a range of roughly 20 to 85, age averaged roughly 60 years, and 70% to 85% were male. Study findings and constraints: Blood T cells, both CD4+ and CD8+, expanded clonally by week 6 at 0.1 to 3.0 mg/kg.

The V and J ends lost 0 bases and 8 bases respectively, with 16 bases between them. Germline V gives CDR1 MNHEY, CDR2 SVGAGI. CDR3 length equals 16 residues. Assay: immunoSEQ multiplex PCR; the TCRdb copy retains only in-frame clones and omits some. The profile shows some 52,000 clones, about 93% of them singletons. Remarks on this clone: Its antigen is unidentified.

This rearrangement joins TRBV6-5 to TRBJ2-2; D gene uncertain. The sequence was obtained from an adult with an advanced solid tumor such as melanoma, head and neck, liver or kidney cancer. The sample consisted of CD4+ or CD8+ T cells sorted from blood, taken in a trial of the OX40 agonist ivuxolimab. The CDR3 nucleotides read TGTGCCAGCAGTTACTCGATCGGCACCCCAACTGGGGAGCTGTTTTTT. Translation: CASSYSIGTPTGELFF.